The 10 T cell receptor beta chains below all came from one sample that was sequenced in a study of blood T cells in healthy people across ages. Through a sample-barcoded 5' primer and a J-beta primer mix, a second PCR was run for about 6 to 12 cycles. TCRdb re-analysed the 5' RACE reads in MiXCR, keeping a single row per CDR3 protein. The data show 1.5 million to 2 million distinct CDR3 sequences, roughly 30% seen once. Specimen: blood. These receptors were collected from a woman aged 25 to 39 in good health.

The V call is TRBV20-1, the J call TRBJ1-5, with TRBD1 identical over 11 bases. J was trimmed by 3 bases and V by 4 bases; bases with no gene match: 5. Germline CDR1 reads DFQATT; CDR2 reads SNEGSKA (reference sequence). CDR3 length equals 15 residues. The DNA of the CDR3 is TGCAGTGCTAAAGGGGACAGGGGGTACAATCAGCCCCAGCATTTT. It specifies CSAKGDRGYNQPQHF.

This chain links TRBV5-1 with TRBJ2-5, with D maybe TRBD2 (6 bases). Germline V gene sequence: CDR1 SGHRS, CDR2 YFSETQ. V was clipped by 3 bases and J by 5 bases, with 20 bases between them. The CDR3 consists of 16 residues. CDR3 region: CASSYGAGPEMETQYF. Written as DNA, the CDR3 is TGCGCCAGCAGCTACGGGGCGGGACCAGAGATGGAGACCCAGTACTTC.

The rearrangement uses TRBV3-1 and TRBJ1-1; D not certain. CDR3 length: 12 residues. V was shortened by 1 base and J by 5 bases, with 5 bases between the two germline ends. Looked up from germline, CDR1 is LGHDT and CDR2 is YNNKEL (reference sequence). CDR3 sequence: CASSQVTTEAFF. CDR3 in DNA: TGTGCCAGCAGCCAAGTAACGACTGAAGCTTTCTTT.

This chain links TRBV4-3 with TRBJ2-5; 9 nucleotides match TRBD1. This CDR3 comprises 15 residues. V lost 1 base to trimming and J lost 5 bases; unmatched junction nucleotides: 5. CDR1 is LGHNA and CDR2 is YSLEER in the germline V gene. CDR3 DNA: TGCGCCAGCAGCCAAGGGACAGGGGATGGCGAGACCCAGTACTTC. This gives the protein CASSQGTGDGETQYF.

The V gene is TRBV5-1, the J gene TRBJ2-1; D remains unclear. In germline, CDR1 is SGHRS, CDR2 YFSETQ. This CDR3 is built from 12 residues. Trimming took off 0 bases at V and 10 bases at J, with 8 bases between the two ends. CDR3 DNA sequence: TGCGCCAGCAGCTTGGTTTCCAAAGAGCAGTTCTTC. As protein: CASSLVSKEQFF.

The chain joins TRBV5-1 to TRBJ1-4, with TRBD1 matching over 10 bases. The germline V gene encodes CDR1 SGHRS and CDR2 YFSETQ. The CDR3 runs 20 residues. Losses at the gene ends were 2 bases for V and 2 bases for J; bases not matched to a gene: 15. The CDR3 nucleotides read TGCGCCAGCAGCTTAACGACAAATACTGGGACAGGGGAGACTAATGAAAAACTGTTTTTT. This sequence encodes CASSLTTNTGTGETNEKLFF.

This clonotype was seen a handful of times. The V gene is TRBV20-1, the J gene TRBJ1-1, with no clear D. The CDR3 covers 14 residues. Trimming took 3 bases from V and 7 from J, leaving 18 bases between them. Germline values: CDR1 DFQATT, CDR2 SNEGSKA (reference sequence). The CDR3 loop is CSASLKPSKDEAFF. CDR3 in DNA: TGCAGTGCTAGCCTAAAACCCTCTAAGGATGAAGCTTTCTTT.

The chain uses TRBV7-9 and TRBJ1-2; possibly TRBD1 for D (5 bases). The V end lost 4 bases, the J end lost 5 bases, and 14 bases lay between the germline ends. CDR1 and CDR2 from the germline V gene are SEHNR and FQNEAQ (reference sequence). The CDR3 runs to 14 residues. In nucleotides, the CDR3 is TGTGCCAGCAGCTCAGGGCCGACGCGATATGGCTACACCTTC. As protein: CASSSGPTRYGYTF.

This clonotype was detected many times. The chain employs TRBV5-1 and TRBJ2-5; tentative D call: TRBD1 (5 bases). The ends were cut back, 0 bases at V and 2 bases at J, with 11 bases in the middle. The germline CDR1 and CDR2 sequences are SGHRS and YFSETQ. This CDR3 has 15 amino acids. The CDR3 spells CASSLEGQRQETQYF. CDR3 DNA: TGCGCCAGCAGCTTGGAAGGACAACGTCAAGAGACCCAGTACTTC.

The chain links TRBV9 to TRBJ2-5; D not certain. With 6 bases removed from V and 2 bases from J, the gap between germline ends came to 17 bases. This CDR3 has 15 residues. Germline V CDR1 and CDR2: SGDLS, YYNGEE. In DNA, the CDR3 is TGTGCCAGCAACCCCCTCGAGGCGGCACAAGAGACCCAGTACTTC. This sequence encodes CASNPLEAAQETQYF.